This TCR beta chain was sequenced for a study of blood T cells in healthy people across ages. As to this clonotype: A clone one base away is much larger, so this may be a read error.

It was with a sample-barcoded 5' primer and a J-beta primer mix that a second PCR of roughly 7 to 11 cycles was run. TCRdb redid the calling of the 5' RACE reads with MiXCR, one entry per CDR3 protein. The table has 730,000 or so distinct CDR3 sequences, around 43% seen once. Germline CDR1 is SGHVS and CDR2 is FNYEAQ. Between the trimmed V and J ends, which lost 1 base and 5 bases, there was a span of 9 bases. This CDR3 region has 14 residues. The TCR comes from an elderly man in good health. This chain uses TRBV7-6 with TRBJ2-4; D gene uncertain. The sample taken for sequencing was blood. In nucleotides, the CDR3 is TGTGCCAGCAGCTTAGGGGGTGTCGAAAACATTCAGTACTTC. Its protein product is CASSLGGVENIQYF.